These T cell receptor beta chains were read from a single sample in a study of blood T cells in healthy people across ages. One entry per CDR3 protein, called by TCRdb with MiXCR from the 5' RACE reads. The sample lists roughly 1,700,000 distinct CDR3 sequences, 28% seen once, with 7.7% in the top ten. Sequencing used blood. All receptors come from a woman younger than 45 in good health. CDR3s include the opening cysteine and the closing phenylalanine or tryptophan. D genes are given only for firm matches. Clone size is not always given. Where it is, it says once, few, many or a class for expanded clones.

j_call v_call cdr3_length clone_size d_call cdr3_aa cdr3_nt
TRBJ2-5 TRBV29-1 12 few - CSVGGDSREQYF TGCAGCGTGGGAGGGGACAGCAGAGAGCAGTACTTC
TRBJ2-7 TRBV12-3/TRBV12-4 12 many - CASSFSTYEQYF TGTGCCAGCAGTTTCTCAACCTACGAGCAGTACTTC
TRBJ1-1 TRBV15 14 - - CATSRALVNTEAFF TGTGCCACCAGCAGAGCCTTAGTGAACACTGAAGCTTTCTTT
TRBJ2-7 TRBV20-1 12 - - CSAPRIGNEQYF TGCAGTGCCCCGAGGATAGGAAACGAGCAGTACTTC
TRBJ2-1 TRBV5-1 16 - - CASSLAGRDTYNEQFF TGCGCCAGCAGCTTGGCCGGCAGAGACACGTACAATGAGCAGTTCTTC
TRBJ2-3 TRBV28 14 few TRBD2 CASSLGGVVDTQYF TGTGCCAGCAGTTTGGGAGGGGTTGTCGATACGCAGTATTTT
TRBJ2-1 TRBV6-2/TRBV6-3 17 - - CASFKWGGPSSYNEQVF TGTGCCAGCTTCAAGTGGGGGGGGCCGAGCTCCTACAATGAGCAGGTCTTC
TRBJ2-3 TRBV5-4 13 few - CASSSGEYDTQYF TGTGCCAGCAGTTCAGGGGAATATGATACGCAGTATTTT
TRBJ2-7 TRBV12-3/TRBV12-4 14 few TRBD1 CASSRQGVGDEQYF TGTGCCAGCAGTCGACAGGGGGTGGGTGACGAGCAGTACTTC
TRBJ2-7 TRBV7-2 16 many TRBD1 CASSWSPGQGNHEQYF TGTGCCAGCAGCTGGAGTCCGGGACAGGGTAACCACGAGCAGTACTTC
TRBJ2-3 TRBV6-5 15 few TRBD2 CASRISGGDPDTQYF TGTGCCAGCAGAATTAGCGGGGGGGATCCAGATACGCAGTATTTT
TRBJ2-7 TRBV15 15 many - CATSRGQGPSYEQYF TGTGCCACCAGCAGAGGCCAGGGTCCCTCCTACGAGCAGTACTTC
TRBJ1-5 TRBV20-1 12 few - CSARPSNQPQHF TGCAGTGCTAGACCGTCCAATCAGCCCCAGCATTTT
TRBJ1-1 TRBV20-1 15 - - CSARSGPQRNTEAFF TGCAGTGCTAGATCGGGACCGCAAAGGAACACTGAAGCTTTCTTT
TRBJ1-1 TRBV18 15 - - CASSPGGASRTEAFF TGTGCCAGCTCACCAGGGGGCGCGAGTCGCACTGAAGCTTTCTTT
TRBJ1-6 TRBV27 11 - - CASSMTDPLHF TGTGCCAGCAGCATGACCGACCCCCTCCACTTT
TRBJ2-7 TRBV7-9 16 - TRBD2 CASSLPSGGASYEQYF TGTGCCAGCAGCTTACCTAGCGGGGGGGCCTCCTACGAGCAGTACTTC
TRBJ2-7 TRBV6-5 16 few - CASSYSSLEGWYEQYF TGTGCCAGCAGTTACTCGTCCCTCGAAGGTTGGTACGAGCAGTACTTC
TRBJ2-7 TRBV18 16 few - CASSPGRATGNYEQYF TGTGCCAGCTCACCTGGACGGGCAACGGGGAACTACGAGCAGTACTTC
TRBJ2-4 TRBV7-6 14 few TRBD1 CASSLEGRGRNQYF TGTGCCAGCAGCTTAGAGGGCAGGGGGCGGAATCAGTACTTC
TRBJ2-1 TRBV11-2 14 - TRBD2 CASSLAGGRVEQFF TGTGCCAGCAGCTTAGCGGGAGGGCGGGTTGAGCAGTTCTTC
TRBJ2-3 TRBV20-1 14 few - CSALGGSPQDTQYF TGCAGTGCCCTAGGGGGAAGTCCCCAAGATACGCAGTATTTT
TRBJ1-5 TRBV9 15 few - CASSVGILSNQPQHF TGTGCCAGCAGCGTAGGCATCCTTAGCAATCAGCCCCAGCATTTT
TRBJ2-5 TRBV5-1 16 - TRBD2 CASSGRGLAGGEEQYF TGTGCCAGCAGCGGAAGGGGACTAGCGGGAGGAGAAGAGCAGTACTTC
TRBJ2-7 TRBV6-5 15 - TRBD1 CASSPRDRAAYEQYF TGTGCCAGCAGTCCCCGGGACAGGGCCGCCTACGAGCAGTACTTC
TRBJ2-1 TRBV5-1 16 - - CASSAPGPWGANEQFF TGCGCCAGCAGCGCCCCAGGACCGTGGGGGGCCAATGAGCAGTTCTTC
TRBJ2-7 TRBV12-3/TRBV12-4 14 - TRBD2 CAGRPPAGVYEQYF TGTGCCGGCAGGCCGCCAGCGGGAGTCTACGAGCAGTACTTC
TRBJ1-3 TRBV12-3/TRBV12-4 14 - - CASSFAAVGNTIYF TGTGCCAGCAGTTTTGCGGCAGTTGGAAACACCATATATTTT
TRBJ1-5 TRBV12-3/TRBV12-4 13 - - CASCPERAQPQHF TGTGCCAGCTGTCCGGAGCGGGCTCAGCCCCAGCATTTT
TRBJ2-5 TRBV10-3 12 many - CAIRSSKETQYF TGTGCCATCAGGTCCTCCAAAGAGACCCAGTACTTC
TRBJ2-1 TRBV19 17 few TRBD2 CASSIADAASGDNEQFF TGTGCCAGTAGTATAGCGGATGCGGCTAGCGGAGACAATGAGCAGTTCTTC
TRBJ2-1 TRBV30 14 - TRBD2 CAWFSSGGADEQFF TGTGCCTGGTTTTCTAGCGGGGGGGCGGATGAGCAGTTCTTC
TRBJ2-3 TRBV5-1 13 many TRBD2 CASGGGNTDTQYF TGCGCCAGCGGCGGGGGGAATACAGATACGCAGTATTTT
TRBJ2-3 TRBV7-2 14 - - CASSLTGSGDTQYF TGTGCCAGCAGCTTAACTGGTTCCGGGGATACGCAGTATTTT
TRBJ2-5 TRBV6-2/TRBV6-3 13 many TRBD2 CAGARLAEETQYF TGTGCCGGGGCTAGACTAGCCGAAGAGACCCAGTACTTC
TRBJ1-2 TRBV10-3 12 - - CAISREANGHTF TGTGCCATCTCCCGGGAGGCGAATGGCCACACCTTC
TRBJ2-5 TRBV28 15 few TRBD2 CASSSQTSQMETQYF TGTGCCAGCAGTTCCCAGACTAGCCAAATGGAGACCCAGTACTTC
TRBJ1-2 TRBV7-2 13 many - CASSPRANYGYTF TGTGCCAGCAGCCCGCGCGCTAACTATGGCTACACCTTC
TRBJ2-1 TRBV4-3 14 few TRBD2 CASSEGLVVNEQFF TGCGCCAGCAGCGAGGGACTAGTCGTCAATGAGCAGTTCTTC
TRBJ2-3 TRBV7-2 15 - TRBD2 CASSWTSGTPTTQYF TGTGCCAGCAGCTGGACTAGCGGGACCCCCACGACGCAGTATTTT
TRBJ1-2 TRBV10-3 13 - TRBD1 CAISPGQVYGYTF TGTGCCATCAGCCCGGGACAGGTCTATGGCTACACCTTC
TRBJ1-5 TRBV11-2 14 few - CASSNPGSNQPQHF TGTGCCAGCAGCAATCCGGGGAGCAATCAGCCCCAGCATTTT
TRBJ2-3 TRBV6-2/TRBV6-3 12 many - CASRDLSDTQYF TGTGCCAGCAGAGACCTGTCGGATACGCAGTATTTT
TRBJ2-4 TRBV4-3 14 few - CASSQEGGESEQYF TGCGCCAGCAGCCAAGAAGGGGGGGAGAGTGAGCAGTACTTC
TRBJ2-1 TRBV11-3 15 - TRBD1 CASSPEGQGVDEQFF TGTGCCAGCAGCCCCGAGGGACAGGGGGTAGATGAGCAGTTCTTC
TRBJ2-1 TRBV7-9 18 many TRBD2 CASSLGGTSGSSYNEQFF TGTGCCAGCAGCTTAGGGGGGACTAGCGGGAGCTCCTACAATGAGCAGTTCTTC
TRBJ2-6 TRBV5-1 18 - - CASSLAGHFTSGANVLTF TGCGCCAGCAGCTTGGCCGGACATTTTACTTCTGGGGCCAACGTCCTGACTTTC
TRBJ2-3 TRBV30 13 - - CAWSDVGLVTQYF TGTGCCTGGAGTGACGTAGGGTTGGTTACGCAGTATTTT